These 28 T cell receptor beta chains were all obtained from the same sample, sequenced in a study of T cell changes during pregnancy in multiple sclerosis. Generated by immunoSEQ multiplex PCR, the TCRdb table keeps only in-frame clones and is missing some. The sample has 90,000 to 120,000 clones, 85% to 95% seen once; the top ten hold 0.78%. Sequencing was performed on peripheral blood, taken in the third trimester of pregnancy. Receptors were obtained from a female donor in good health, enrolled as a control in a pregnancy study.

This chain connects TRBV4-2 to TRBJ2-2; D unclear. Germline V lookup: CDR1 LGHNA, CDR2 YNFKEQ. V was clipped by 4 bases and J by 0 bases, with 12 bases between them. The length of the CDR3 is 16 residues. DNA for the CDR3: TGTGCCAGCAGCCTGACAAGGCAAGCGAACACCGGGGAGCTGTTTTTT. This encodes CASSLTRQANTGELFF.

This chain joins TRBV12-5 and TRBJ1-4, with 7 bases that match TRBD1. Trimming cost V 1 base and J 8 bases; bases outside gene matches: 7. The CDR3 spans 15 residues. Germline V CDR1 and CDR2: LGHNT, FRNRAP. The CDR3 nucleotides read TGTGCTAGTGGTTTGGGACAGGGAATACGGGAAAAACTGTTTTTT. Residues: CASGLGQGIREKLFF.

The genes are TRBV11-2 and TRBJ2-7, with TRBD2 identical over 7 bases. With V trimmed by 5 bases and J by 1 base, 2 bases remained unmatched. CDR1 and CDR2 from the germline V gene are SGHAT and FQNNGV. There are 13 residues in the CDR3. DNA for the CDR3: TGTGCCAGCAGCGGGGGGGGGTCCTACGAGCAGTACTTC. As protein: CASSGGGSYEQYF. The complete variable domain, with remaining parts taken from reference TRBV11-2 and TRBJ2-7, reads EAGVAQSPRYKIIEKRQSVAFWCNPISGHATLYWYQQILGQGPKLLIQFQNNGVVDDSQLPKDRFSAERLKGVDSTLKIQPAKLEDSAVYLCASSGGGSYEQYFGPGTRLTVT.

The chain links TRBV4-2 to TRBJ2-2; TRBD1 might be the D (5 bases). V gave up 0 bases and J gave up 5 bases, with 13 bases separating them. The germline V gene encodes CDR1 LGHNA and CDR2 YNFKEQ. The CDR3 has 16 amino acids. CDR3 protein: CASSQDYRWGTGELFF. The DNA for the CDR3 is TGTGCCAGCAGCCAAGATTACAGGTGGGGAACCGGGGAGCTGTTTTTT.

This chain uses TRBV19 with TRBJ2-2; perhaps TRBD2 as D (5 bases). V lost 9 bases and J 0 bases, leaving 8 bases between the germline ends. Germline CDR1 reads LNHDA; CDR2 reads SQIVND (reference sequence). This CDR3 has 13 amino acids. Written as DNA, the CDR3 is TGTGCCAGCAACGGGGCGAACACCGGGGAGCTGTTTTTT. This translates into CASNGANTGELFF.

The J gene is TRBJ2-5, the V gene TRBV6-5; weak D call: TRBD1 (5 bases). Trimming shortened V by 7 bases and J by 2 bases, and 14 bases separated the two germline ends. Per the germline V gene, CDR1 is MNHEY and CDR2 is SVGAGI. The CDR3 runs to 14 residues. The CDR3 is CASKRTNLQETQYF. CDR3 nucleotides: TGTGCCAGCAAGAGGACAAACCTACAAGAGACCCAGTACTTC.

The chain is built from TRBV6-5 and TRBJ1-2; tentative D call: TRBD1 (5 bases). The CDR3 has 15 residues. CDR1 MNHEY and CDR2 SVGAGI come from the germline V gene. The V end lost 2 bases, the J end lost 2 bases, and 12 bases lay between the germline ends. The CDR3 protein is CASSYVGEGNYGYTF. The CDR3 nucleotides read TGTGCCAGCAGTTACGTTGGGGAGGGGAACTATGGCTACACCTTC.

V and J are TRBV27 and TRBJ1-1; 9 bases are shared with TRBD1. Germline CDR1 is MNHEY and CDR2 is SMNVEV (reference sequence). The length of the CDR3 is 18 residues. J lost 1 base, V lost 6 bases, and 15 bases had no gene match. CDR3 sequence reads: CASRSTGGAWSPNTEAFF. CDR3 nucleotides: TGTGCCAGCAGGTCAACAGGGGGCGCATGGTCACCGAACACTGAAGCTTTCTTT.

On this clone: The sample contains more than one DNA sequence encoding this CDR3. This chain connects TRBV6-1 to TRBJ2-7, with TRBD1 identical over 7 bases. Per germline, CDR1 MNHNS and CDR2 SASEGT. Losses at the gene ends were 2 bases for V and 0 bases for J; bases not matched to a gene: 1. The CDR3 is made up of 14 amino acids. CDR3 sequence (DNA): TGTGCCAGCAGTGAAAGGGACAGCTCCTACGAGCAGTACTTC. This gives the protein CASSERDSSYEQYF.

V is TRBV7-3 and J is TRBJ1-1, with D hard to call. Germline V lookup: CDR1 SGHTA, CDR2 FQGTGA. With 5 bases removed from V and 0 bases from J, the gap between germline ends came to 7 bases. The length of the CDR3 is 13 residues. CDR3 coding DNA: TGTGCCAGCAGCCGAGAGGTGAACACTGAAGCTTTCTTT. This sequence encodes CASSREVNTEAFF.

The rearrangement links TRBV27 to TRBJ2-1, with TRBD1 matching 7 bases. With 5 bases clipped from V and 2 bases from J, the junction kept 9 bases outside the gene matches. Germline lookup yields CDR1 MNHEY and CDR2 SMNVEV (reference sequence). The CDR3 loop spans 16 amino acids. The CDR3 nucleotides read TGTGCCAGCAGTCCTGTCACCGGGACAGCCTACAATGAGCAGTTCTTC. Translating gives CASSPVTGTAYNEQFF.

The rearrangement joins TRBV4-1 to TRBJ2-1; D is perhaps TRBD2 (5 bases). Per the germline V gene, CDR1 is MGHRA and CDR2 is YSYEKL. V shed 0 bases and J shed 7 bases, with 10 bases lying between them. This CDR3 has 14 residues. CDR3 sequence (DNA): TGCGCCAGCAGCCAAGAGCTAGCATGGAATGAGCAGTTCTTC. This codes for CASSQELAWNEQFF.

This chain joins TRBV29-1 and TRBJ2-6; D is perhaps TRBD1 (7 bases). Germline lookup yields CDR1 SQVTM and CDR2 ANQGSEA. There are 17 residues in the CDR3. V lost 0 bases, J lost 2 bases, and 14 bases lay in between. CDR3: CSVEDLSRGAGANVLTF. DNA for the CDR3: TGCAGCGTTGAAGATCTGTCCAGGGGGGCTGGGGCCAACGTCCTGACTTTC.

This chain connects TRBV7-9 to TRBJ1-2; 9 positions agree with TRBD1. Germline V CDR1 and CDR2: SEHNR, FQNEAQ (reference sequence). With V trimmed by 1 base and J by 4 bases, 10 bases remained unmatched. There are 17 residues in the CDR3. CDR3 DNA sequence: TGTGCCAGCAGCTTAGTACGAGGGACAGGGAGGTCCTATGGCTACACCTTC. Translated: CASSLVRGTGRSYGYTF.

This clone is a singleton in its sample. This chain uses TRBV4-1 with TRBJ1-1, with 10 bases that match TRBD1. CDR3 length: 14 residues. Losses at the gene ends were 4 bases for V and 4 bases for J; bases not matched to a gene: 3. In germline, CDR1 is MGHRA, CDR2 YSYEKL. In nucleotides, the CDR3 is TGCGCCAGCAGCCGAGGGACAGGGGTCACTGAAGCTTTCTTT. Amino acid sequence: CASSRGTGVTEAFF.

The chain combines TRBV7-9 with TRBJ2-2; D is possibly TRBD2 (5 bases). Germline lookup yields CDR1 SEHNR and CDR2 FQNEAQ (reference sequence). V dropped 2 bases and J dropped 4 bases, with 17 bases sitting between them. The CDR3 is made up of 17 amino acids. CDR3 sequence reads: CASSLKNKSGSTGELFF. The DNA for the CDR3 is TGTGCCAGCAGCTTAAAGAACAAGTCGGGGTCCACCGGGGAGCTGTTTTTT.

This chain links TRBV2 with TRBJ2-3; D is ambiguous. Per germline, CDR1 SNHLY and CDR2 FYNNEI. V lost 4 bases to trimming and J lost 4 bases, with 12 bases between them. CDR3 length equals 14 residues. The CDR3 reads CASSGPFRADTQYF. The CDR3 coding sequence is TGTGCCAGCAGTGGCCCTTTTCGGGCAGATACGCAGTATTTT.

V gene TRBV29-1 combines with J gene TRBJ2-1, with 8 bases identical to TRBD1. The CDR3 length is 15 residues. The germline gives CDR1 SQVTM, CDR2 ANQGSEA. V lost 5 bases to trimming and J lost 5 bases; unmatched junction nucleotides: 11. The DNA of the CDR3 is TGCAGCGTTCCAAGGACAGGGTGGAAGGACAATGAGCAGTTCTTC. This gives the protein CSVPRTGWKDNEQFF.

The chain carries TRBV6-5 and TRBJ1-2; D uncertain. CDR3 length equals 15 residues. V was clipped by 0 bases and J by 4 bases, with 12 bases between them. CDR1 is MNHEY and CDR2 is SVGAGI in the germline V gene. DNA of the CDR3: TGTGCCAGCAGTTACTCCTCAACCCCAGGCTATGGCTACACCTTC. It specifies CASSYSSTPGYGYTF.

The chain uses TRBV27 and TRBJ2-7; D remains unclear. This CDR3 has 16 amino acids. Looked up from germline, CDR1 is MNHEY and CDR2 is SMNVEV (reference sequence). The V gene lost 3 bases and the J gene lost 1 base, with 16 bases spanning the gap. The CDR3 DNA sequence: TGTGCCAGCAGTTTGAGTGTTGGGCTTCATTCCTACGAGCAGTACTTC. As protein: CASSLSVGLHSYEQYF.

The chain couples TRBV19 to TRBJ2-5, with a weak D call TRBD1 (6 bases). Germline CDR1 and CDR2: LNHDA and SQIVND (reference sequence). V lost 0 bases to trimming and J lost 1 base, with 21 bases between them. CDR3 length: 19 amino acids. DNA for the CDR3: TGTGCCAGTAGTATAGAGGTCTGGGGGCGGCAATACACCCAAGAGACCCAGTACTTC. This codes for CASSIEVWGRQYTQETQYF. Variable domain in full (rest from reference TRBV19 and TRBJ2-5): DGGITQSPKYLFRKEGQNVTLSCEQNLNHDAMYWYRQDPGQGLRLIYYSQIVNDFQKGDIAEGYSVSREKKESFPLTVTSAQKNPTAFYLCASSIEVWGRQYTQETQYFGPGTRLLVL.

V gene TRBV5-8 combines with J gene TRBJ2-4, with 8 bases that match TRBD2. Trimming removed 4 bases from V and 9 bases from J; junction bases left unmatched: 18. CDR1 and CDR2 (germline): SGHTS, YDEGEE. The CDR3 totals 17 residues. In DNA form, the CDR3 reads TGTGCCAGCAGCCTTGGACTAGCCGGGGGGGGTATGACCATTCAGTACTTC. Amino acids: CASSLGLAGGGMTIQYF.

The V gene is TRBV4-3, the J gene TRBJ1-2; D possibly corresponds to TRBD1 (6 bases). Germline CDR1 LGHNA, CDR2 YSLEER. The CDR3 is 16 residues long. Trimming left V 0 bases short and J 0 bases short, with 11 bases between. CDR3 nucleotides: TGCGCCAGCAGCCAAGATCGGGGACACTCTAACTATGGCTACACCTTC. This codes for CASSQDRGHSNYGYTF.

This sequence joins TRBV5-4 and TRBJ2-2; 9 bases map to TRBD1. The V and J ends lost 4 bases and 7 bases, in that order; junction bases with no gene match: 5. The CDR3 covers 14 residues. Per the germline V gene, CDR1 is SGHNT and CDR2 is YYREEE (reference sequence). This CDR3 reads CASSAGQGIGELFF. CDR3 nucleotides: TGTGCCAGCAGCGCGGGACAGGGCATCGGGGAGCTGTTTTTT.

The V and J genes are TRBV4-3 and TRBJ2-7; weak D call: TRBD1 (6 bases). In germline, CDR1 is LGHNA, CDR2 YSLEER. V lost 0 bases, J lost 3 bases, and 12 bases lay in between. The CDR3 contains 15 residues. CDR3 DNA: TGCGCCAGCAGCCAAGATCTCGGACAGCTCTACGAGCAGTACTTC. The encoded protein is CASSQDLGQLYEQYF.

This rearrangement joins TRBV19 to TRBJ2-1, with 9 positions matching TRBD1. CDR3 length: 15 residues. Germline V gene lookup returns CDR1 LNHDA and CDR2 SQIVND (reference sequence). Unmatched junction bases numbered 9, after V lost 4 bases and J lost 8 bases. This CDR3 reads CASSNRDRVFDEQFF. The CDR3 DNA reads as TGTGCCAGTAGTAACCGGGACAGGGTATTTGATGAGCAGTTCTTC.

The V call is TRBV27, the J call TRBJ2-7; 9 bases map to TRBD1. The CDR3 has 14 residues. With V trimmed by 6 bases and J by 2 bases, 5 bases remained unmatched. Germline V lookup: CDR1 MNHEY, CDR2 SMNVEV (reference sequence). CDR3 coding DNA: TGTGCCAGCAGCGATGACAGGGGGGCCTACGAGCAGTACTTC. Translation: CASSDDRGAYEQYF.

The V and J genes are TRBV19 and TRBJ1-6, with D uncertain. V lost 8 bases, J lost 4 bases, and 18 bases lay in between. From germline, CDR1 is LNHDA and CDR2 SQIVND (reference sequence). CDR3 length: 16 amino acids. CDR3 DNA: TGTGCCAGTGGAGACTTACCCCGGGATTATAATTCACCCCTCCACTTT. Its translation: CASGDLPRDYNSPLHF.